The T cell receptor beta chain described here comes from a study of cytomegalovirus exposure and HLA in healthy donors. Data came from immunoSEQ multiplex PCR; TCRdb stores just in-frame clones and leaves some out. Here the sample spans some 68,000 clones, approximately 96% being singletons. Sequencing was carried out using PBMCs. This receptor was identified in a man aged 18 to 35 in good health and CMV-seropositive.

This CDR3 is CASSPGLATYNEQFF. DNA of the CDR3: TGTGCCAGCTCACCAGGCCTAGCAACCTACAATGAGCAGTTCTTC. V is TRBV18 and J is TRBJ2-1; maybe TRBD2 (5 bases). The germline V gene encodes CDR1 KGHSH and CDR2 LQKENI. The CDR3 runs to 15 residues. Trimming cost V 2 bases and J 2 bases, with 10 bases left between them.